This T cell receptor beta chain originates from a study of response to subunit inactivated influenza vaccine. The CDR3 is made up of 15 amino acids. The V end was cut by 4 bases, the J end by 3 bases, with 15 bases between. In germline, CDR1 is SGDLS, CDR2 YYNGEE. This clonotype was seen a handful of times. One entry per CDR3 protein, called by TCRdb with MiXCR from the RT-PCR reads. The sample lists about 540,000 distinct CDR3 sequences; roughly 25% were seen once. This sample also belongs to another study, concerning T cells expressing NK-cell markers. That study reports: UMI-tagged 5'RACE template switching yielded the TCR beta cDNA.

This specimen consisted of CD4+ T cells sorted from PBMCs, obtained 11 to 12 days after vaccination. The receptor was derived from a man aged 45-65 years who received an inactivated influenza vaccine. This chain joins TRBV9 and TRBJ2-3; D is unclear. The CDR3 bases are TGTGCCAGCAGCCCCTTCGCGCAAACTACAGATACGCAGTATTTT. Amino acids: CASSPFAQTTDTQYF. The variable domain in full, completed from reference TRBV9 and TRBJ2-3, reads DSGVTQTPKHLITATGQRVTLRCSPRSGDLSVYWYQQSLDQGLQFLIQYYNGEERAKGNILERFSAQQFPDLHSELNLSSLELGDSALYFCASSPFAQTTDTQYFGPGTRLTVL.